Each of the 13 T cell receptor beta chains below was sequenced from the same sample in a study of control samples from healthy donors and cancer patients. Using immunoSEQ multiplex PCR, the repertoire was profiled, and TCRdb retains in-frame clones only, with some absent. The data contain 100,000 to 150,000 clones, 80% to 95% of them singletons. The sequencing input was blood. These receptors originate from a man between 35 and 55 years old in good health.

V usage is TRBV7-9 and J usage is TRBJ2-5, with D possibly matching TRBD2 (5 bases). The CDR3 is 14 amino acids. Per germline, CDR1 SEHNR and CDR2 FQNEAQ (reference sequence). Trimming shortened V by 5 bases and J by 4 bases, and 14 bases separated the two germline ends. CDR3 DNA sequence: TGTGCCAGCAGCCCTCAGTTCGGGGTAGAGACCCAGTACTTC. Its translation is CASSPQFGVETQYF.

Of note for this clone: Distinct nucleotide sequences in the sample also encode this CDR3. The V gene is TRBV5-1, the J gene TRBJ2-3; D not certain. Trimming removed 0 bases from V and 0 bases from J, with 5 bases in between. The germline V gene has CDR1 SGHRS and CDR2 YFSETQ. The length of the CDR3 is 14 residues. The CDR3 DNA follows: TGCGCCAGCAGCTTGGGTCGCAGCACAGATACGCAGTATTTT. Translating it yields CASSLGRSTDTQYF.

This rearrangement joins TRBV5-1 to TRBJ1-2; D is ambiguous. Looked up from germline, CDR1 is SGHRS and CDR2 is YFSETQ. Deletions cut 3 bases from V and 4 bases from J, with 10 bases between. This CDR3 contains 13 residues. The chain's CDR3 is CASSWGGSYGYTF. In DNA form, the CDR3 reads TGCGCCAGCAGCTGGGGAGGCTCCTATGGCTACACCTTC.

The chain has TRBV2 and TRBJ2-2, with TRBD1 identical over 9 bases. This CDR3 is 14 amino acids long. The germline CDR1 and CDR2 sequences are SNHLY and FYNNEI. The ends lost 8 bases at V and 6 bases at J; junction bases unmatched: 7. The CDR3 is CASGGTGLAGELFF. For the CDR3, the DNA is TGTGCCAGCGGGGGGACAGGGTTGGCCGGGGAGCTGTTTTTT. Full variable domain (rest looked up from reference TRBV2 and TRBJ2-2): EPEVTQTPSHQVTQMGQEVILRCVPISNHLYFYWYRQILGQKVEFLVSFYNNEISEKSEIFDDQFSVERPDGSNFTLKIRSTKLEDSAMYFCASGGTGLAGELFFGEGSRLTVL.

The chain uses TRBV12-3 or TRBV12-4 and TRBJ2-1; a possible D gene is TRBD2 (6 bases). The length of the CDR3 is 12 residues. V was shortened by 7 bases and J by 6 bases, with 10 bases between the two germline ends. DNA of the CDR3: TGTGCCAGCAATCAGGGAGGCAATGAGCAGTTCTTC. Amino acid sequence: CASNQGGNEQFF.

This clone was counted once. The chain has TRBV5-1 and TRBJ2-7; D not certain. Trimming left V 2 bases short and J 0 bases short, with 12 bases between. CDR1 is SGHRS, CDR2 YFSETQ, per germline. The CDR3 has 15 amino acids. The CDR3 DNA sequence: TGCGCCAGCAGCTTACAGTCTATGAGCTCCTACGAGCAGTACTTC. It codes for CASSLQSMSSYEQYF.

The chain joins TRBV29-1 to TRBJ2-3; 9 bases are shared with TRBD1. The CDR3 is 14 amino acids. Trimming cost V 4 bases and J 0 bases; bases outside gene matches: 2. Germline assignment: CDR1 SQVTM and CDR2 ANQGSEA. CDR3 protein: CSVVDRGSTDTQYF. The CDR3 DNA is TGCAGCGTTGTGGACAGGGGAAGCACAGATACGCAGTATTTT.

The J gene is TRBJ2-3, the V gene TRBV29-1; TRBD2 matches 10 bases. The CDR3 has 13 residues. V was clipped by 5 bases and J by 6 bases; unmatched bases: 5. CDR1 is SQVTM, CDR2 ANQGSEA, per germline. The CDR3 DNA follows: TGCAGCGTTAGCGGGGGGGAGCCGGATACGCAGTATTTT. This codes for CSVSGGEPDTQYF.

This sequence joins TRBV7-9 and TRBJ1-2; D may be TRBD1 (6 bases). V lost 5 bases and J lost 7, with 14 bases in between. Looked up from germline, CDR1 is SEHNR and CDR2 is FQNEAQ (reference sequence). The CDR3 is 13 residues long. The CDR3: CASSLQGGVGYTF. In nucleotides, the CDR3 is TGTGCCAGCAGCCTGCAAGGGGGAGTTGGCTACACCTTC.

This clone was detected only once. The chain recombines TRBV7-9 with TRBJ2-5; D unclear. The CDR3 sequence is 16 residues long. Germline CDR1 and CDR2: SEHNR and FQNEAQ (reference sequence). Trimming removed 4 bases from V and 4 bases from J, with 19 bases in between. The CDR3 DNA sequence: TGTGCCAGCAGCTCATCCCAGTTCCCGGTTGGAGAGACCCAGTACTTC. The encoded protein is CASSSSQFPVGETQYF.

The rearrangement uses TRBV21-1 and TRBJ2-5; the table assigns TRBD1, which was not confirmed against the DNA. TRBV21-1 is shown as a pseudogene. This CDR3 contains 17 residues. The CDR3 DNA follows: TGTGCCAGCAGCCCCGTCGAAGTCAGGGCCCCCCAAGAGACCCAGTACTTC. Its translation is CASSPVEVRAPQETQYF.

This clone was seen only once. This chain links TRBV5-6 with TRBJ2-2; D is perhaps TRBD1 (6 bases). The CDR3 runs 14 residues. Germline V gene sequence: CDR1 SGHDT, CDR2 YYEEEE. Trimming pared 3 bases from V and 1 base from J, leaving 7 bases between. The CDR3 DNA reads TGTGCCAGCAGCTGGGGACAGAACACCGGGGAGCTGTTTTTT. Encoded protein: CASSWGQNTGELFF.

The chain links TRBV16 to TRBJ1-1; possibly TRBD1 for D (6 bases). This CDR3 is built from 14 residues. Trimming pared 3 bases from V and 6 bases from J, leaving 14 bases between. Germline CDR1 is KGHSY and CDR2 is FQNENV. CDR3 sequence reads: CASSHQDRISEAFF. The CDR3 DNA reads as TGTGCCAGCAGCCATCAGGACAGAATCTCTGAAGCTTTCTTT.